This TCR beta chain is from a study of blood T cells in healthy people across ages (dated by TCRdb to about 2015). Broadly, across the study: In model experiments, template switching captured roughly one uniquely barcoded TCR beta cDNA molecule for every two T cells. To avoid experimental bias, donors of different ages were spread randomly across the sequencing lanes. Four age groups were formed from the donors: young (average roughly 15 years), middle-aged (approximately 39), aged (roughly 58) and long-lived (about 80). Using the same blood draw, the study looked at two additional independent replicas of 1 million unique cDNA reads for two donors, one aged 18 to 30 and the other aged 80 or older. To track age-related changes in TCR beta repertoire diversity, the study relied on deep sequencing normalized with unique cDNA molecular identifiers. The study at large found these results: Estimates of total diversity from one million sequenced T cells were regarded as lower bounds and underestimates. Because profiling used bulk unsorted PBMCs, naive and antigen-experienced compartments could not be compared conclusively. The CMV infection status of donors was not known, potentially confounding age-related changes in expanded clonotypes. There was a strong correlation between observed TCR beta diversity and the percentage of naive T cells measured by flow cytometry. As age increased, observed TCR beta diversity per million T cells dropped in a roughly linear way, and a significant reduction was already evident by age roughly 40. The long-lived group showed more naive CD4+ T cells, fewer expanded clones and increased TCR diversity than the aged group, suggesting age selection.

On this clonotype: No antigen is known for it. Per-nucleotide qualities are absent, and no much larger clonotype sits a single base away.

Library generation was performed with 5' RACE. The instrument was an Illumina HiSeq 2500. The second PCR ran for about 7 to 11 cycles and used a J-beta primer mix along with a sample-barcoded 5' primer. A unique molecular identifier was introduced onto each TCR beta cDNA molecule by a template-switch 5' adaptor carrying 12 random nucleotides. At least 3 million CDR3-containing paired-end reads were obtained from each sample. The Mint cDNA synthesis kit, primed by a TRBC-specific oligonucleotide, was used to synthesize first-strand cDNA from all RNA. All cDNA was treated with uracil-DNA glycosylase and then went through a first 18-cycle PCR with the universal primers M1SS and BC2_uni_R. Under the source paper's analysis protocol: For normalization, 1 million high-quality reads were randomly selected from each sample, with every read carrying a distinct molecular identifier. Reads with shared molecular identifiers were discarded instead of being binned into consensus sequences. CDR3 identification, clonotype clustering and error correction used MiTCR with a Q25 quality threshold and the strictest error-elimination algorithm. A nonparametric unseen species model using Euler transformation provided a lower-bound estimate of total TCR beta diversity. The raw public reads went through TCRdb reprocessing: fastp at Q25, MiXCR clone calling, in-frame beta chains kept. Rows merge per CDR3 protein into single entries with the most common DNA and genes. The V and J calls follow TCRdb's processing rather than the paper's. The sample table records hundreds of thousands of distinct CDR3 sequences; roughly three fifths of these occur just once. Together, the top ten hold over 35% of the sample.

The CDR3 runs 15 amino acids, cysteine and phenylalanine included. The retained sequence is limited to the CDR3, 45 bases, with the frame set at the first base. CDR1 and CDR2, looked up from the germline V gene, are SGHRS and YFSETQ. The germline V end is reduced by 4 bases and the J end by 2 bases; junction bases left unmatched: 7. Donors were approximately 42 systemically healthy Caucasian individuals from Russia aged roughly 6 to 90 years. Each donor gave roughly 9.5 milliliters of peripheral blood, collected into EDTA-treated Vacutainer tubes. Ficoll-Paque density-gradient centrifugation was used to isolate PBMCs, with at least 6 million per sample. Total RNA, at least 6 micrograms per sample, was extracted from PBMCs with Trizol reagent. For every donor, an aliquot of PBMCs went through flow cytometry to measure the percentages of naive CD45RAhigh/CD27high T cells.

Here the chain combines TRBV5-1 and TRBJ2-5, with 8 bases in between that match TRBD2. This sequence originates from a man in his 60s in good health. The sample was blood. The encoded CDR3 is CASSTGAGVQETQYF. DNA sequence: TGCGCCAGCAGCACGGGAGCGGGGGTGCAAGAGACCCAGTACTTC.